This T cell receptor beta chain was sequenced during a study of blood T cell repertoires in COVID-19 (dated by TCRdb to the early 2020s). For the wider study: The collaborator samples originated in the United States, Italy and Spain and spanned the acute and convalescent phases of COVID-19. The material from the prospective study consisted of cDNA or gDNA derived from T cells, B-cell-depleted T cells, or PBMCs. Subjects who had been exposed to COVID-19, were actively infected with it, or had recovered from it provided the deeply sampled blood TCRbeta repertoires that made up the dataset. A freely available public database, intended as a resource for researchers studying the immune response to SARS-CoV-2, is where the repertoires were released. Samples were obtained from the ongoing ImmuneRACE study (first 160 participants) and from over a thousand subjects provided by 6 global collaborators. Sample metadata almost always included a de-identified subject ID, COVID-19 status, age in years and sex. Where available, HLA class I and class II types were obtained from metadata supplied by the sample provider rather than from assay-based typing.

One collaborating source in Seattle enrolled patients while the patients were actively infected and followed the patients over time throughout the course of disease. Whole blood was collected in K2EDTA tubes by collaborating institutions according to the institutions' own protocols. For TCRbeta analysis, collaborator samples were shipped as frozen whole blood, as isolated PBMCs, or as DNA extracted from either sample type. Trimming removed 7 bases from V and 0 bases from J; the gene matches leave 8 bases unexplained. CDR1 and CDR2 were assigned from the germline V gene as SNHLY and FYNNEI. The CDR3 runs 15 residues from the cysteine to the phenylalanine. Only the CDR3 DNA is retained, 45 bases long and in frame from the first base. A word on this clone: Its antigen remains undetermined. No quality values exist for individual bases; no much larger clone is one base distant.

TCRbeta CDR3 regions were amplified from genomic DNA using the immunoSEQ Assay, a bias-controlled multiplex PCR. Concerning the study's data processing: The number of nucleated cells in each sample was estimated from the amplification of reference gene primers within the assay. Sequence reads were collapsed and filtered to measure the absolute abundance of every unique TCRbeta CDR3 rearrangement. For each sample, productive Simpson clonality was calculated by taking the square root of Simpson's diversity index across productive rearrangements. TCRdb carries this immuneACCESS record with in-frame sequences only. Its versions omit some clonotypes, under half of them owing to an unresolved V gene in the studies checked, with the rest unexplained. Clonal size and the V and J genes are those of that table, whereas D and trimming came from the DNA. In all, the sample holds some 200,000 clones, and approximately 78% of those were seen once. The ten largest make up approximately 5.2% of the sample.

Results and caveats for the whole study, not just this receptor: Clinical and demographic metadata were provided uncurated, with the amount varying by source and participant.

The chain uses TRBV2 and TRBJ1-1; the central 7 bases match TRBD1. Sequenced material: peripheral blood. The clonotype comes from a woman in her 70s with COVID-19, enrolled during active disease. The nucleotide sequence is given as TGTGCCAGCATGATAGGACAGGCTGTGAACACTGAAGCTTTCTTT. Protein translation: CASMIGQAVNTEAFF.